This T cell receptor (beta chain) was sequenced during a study of shared clonotypes between healthy human individuals. Some clones are missing from TCRdb's copy, which holds only in-frame ones; the method was immunoSEQ multiplex PCR. This sample has approximately 2.3 million clones, with 85% to 95% found just once. This clone was seen a handful of times. This receptor was identified in a man aged 18 to 29 in good health. Some clones in this sample may be carry-over from other donors' samples. The specimen sequenced was naive CD4+ T cells from PBMCs. Stated subset: CD45RA+ positively selected.

CDR3 amino acids: CASRKTQGSETQYF. The DNA of the CDR3 is TGTGCCAGTAGGAAAACACAGGGTAGCGAGACCCAGTACTTC. The V gene is TRBV19, the J gene TRBJ2-5, with TRBD1 as a possible D gene (6 bases). Looked up from germline, CDR1 is LNHDA and CDR2 is SQIVND (reference sequence). V dropped 6 bases and J dropped 5 bases, with 16 bases sitting between them. CDR3 length equals 14 residues.